Sequencing of this T cell receptor (beta chain) was carried out in a study of T cells expressing NK-cell markers. Study-wide context: Seven of the eight sequenced donors were HCMV-seropositive; one was seronegative.

Comment on this clonotype: The antigen remains undetermined.

Whole-study results and caveats: Evidence did not settle whether expanded NKG2C+ T cell clones targeted HCMV.

Template switching by 5'RACE with UMIs generated the TCR beta cDNA. TCRdb reprocessed the 5' RACE reads; each CDR3 protein has one entry and no DNA is given. The sample holds hundreds of thousands of distinct CDR3 sequences. Germline assignment: CDR1 LNHNV and CDR2 YYDKDF (reference sequence). The CDR3 covers 15 residues. The chain combines TRBV15 with TRBJ1-4. The TCR comes from a woman between 18 and 69 years old in good health. Sequencing used blood T cells: a sorted CD56 or NKG2C T cell subset, CD4+ or CD8+ T cells, or bulk PBMC T cells (not recorded which). The chain's CDR3 is CATQDQVATNEKLFF.